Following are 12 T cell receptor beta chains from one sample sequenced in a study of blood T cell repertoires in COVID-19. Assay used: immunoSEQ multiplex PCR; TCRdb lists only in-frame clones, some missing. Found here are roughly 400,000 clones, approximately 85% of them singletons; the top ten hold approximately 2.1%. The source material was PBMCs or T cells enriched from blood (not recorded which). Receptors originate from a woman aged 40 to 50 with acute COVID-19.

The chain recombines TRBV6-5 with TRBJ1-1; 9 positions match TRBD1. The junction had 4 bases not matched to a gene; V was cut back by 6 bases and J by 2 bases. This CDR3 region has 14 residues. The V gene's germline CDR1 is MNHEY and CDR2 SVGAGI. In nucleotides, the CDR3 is TGTGCCAGCAGAAGGACAGGGGACAACACTGAAGCTTTCTTT. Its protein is CASRRTGDNTEAFF.

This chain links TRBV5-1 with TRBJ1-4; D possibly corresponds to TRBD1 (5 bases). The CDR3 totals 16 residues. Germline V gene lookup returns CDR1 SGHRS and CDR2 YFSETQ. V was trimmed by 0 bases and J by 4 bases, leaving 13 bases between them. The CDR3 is CASSLASGGINEKLFF. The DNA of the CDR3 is TGCGCCAGCAGCTTGGCCTCGGGGGGGATTAATGAAAAACTGTTTTTT.

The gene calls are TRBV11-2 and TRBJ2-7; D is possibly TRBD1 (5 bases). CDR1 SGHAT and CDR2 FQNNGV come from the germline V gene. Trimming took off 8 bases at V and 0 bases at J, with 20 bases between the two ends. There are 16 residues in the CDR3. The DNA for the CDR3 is TGTGCCAGCGGGCCCAGTATTTTTGGGGCCTCCTACGAGCAGTACTTC. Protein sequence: CASGPSIFGASYEQYF.

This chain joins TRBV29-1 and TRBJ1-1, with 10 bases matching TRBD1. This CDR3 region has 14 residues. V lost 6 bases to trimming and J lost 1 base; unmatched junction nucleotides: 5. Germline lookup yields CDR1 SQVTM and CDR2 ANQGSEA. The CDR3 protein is CSVGRTGGNTEAFF. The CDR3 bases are TGCAGCGTCGGTAGGACAGGGGGGAACACTGAAGCTTTCTTT. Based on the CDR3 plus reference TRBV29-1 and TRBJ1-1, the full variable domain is SAVISQKPSRDICQRGTSLTIQCQVDSQVTMMFWYRQQPGQSLTLIATANQGSEATYESGFVIDKFPISRPNLTFSTLTVSNMSPEDSSIYLCSVGRTGGNTEAFFGQGTRLTVV.

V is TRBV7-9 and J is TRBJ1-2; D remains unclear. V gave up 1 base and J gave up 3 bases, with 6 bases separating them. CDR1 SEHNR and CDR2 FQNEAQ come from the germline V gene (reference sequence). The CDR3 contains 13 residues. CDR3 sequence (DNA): TGTGCCAGCAGCTTAGGTCCGGACTATGGCTACACCTTC. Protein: CASSLGPDYGYTF.

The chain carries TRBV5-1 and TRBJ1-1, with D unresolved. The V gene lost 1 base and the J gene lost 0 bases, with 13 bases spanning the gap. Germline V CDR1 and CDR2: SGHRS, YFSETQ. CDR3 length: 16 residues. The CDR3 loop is CASSLRPGLMNTEAFF. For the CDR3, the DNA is TGCGCCAGCAGCTTGCGTCCAGGACTTATGAACACTGAAGCTTTCTTT.

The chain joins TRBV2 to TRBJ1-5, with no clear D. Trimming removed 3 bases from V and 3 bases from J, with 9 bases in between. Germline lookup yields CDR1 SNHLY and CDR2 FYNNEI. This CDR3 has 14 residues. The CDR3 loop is CASSDGGPNQPQHF. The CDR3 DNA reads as TGTGCCAGCAGTGATGGAGGACCCAATCAGCCCCAGCATTTT. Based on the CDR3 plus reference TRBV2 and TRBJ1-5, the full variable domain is EPEVTQTPSHQVTQMGQEVILRCVPISNHLYFYWYRQILGQKVEFLVSFYNNEISEKSEIFDDQFSVERPDGSNFTLKIRSTKLEDSAMYFCASSDGGPNQPQHFGDGTRLSIL.

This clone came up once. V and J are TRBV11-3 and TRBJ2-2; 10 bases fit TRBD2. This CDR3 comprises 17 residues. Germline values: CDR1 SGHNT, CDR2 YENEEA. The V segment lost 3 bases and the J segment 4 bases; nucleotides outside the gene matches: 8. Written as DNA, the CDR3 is TGTGCCAGCAGCTTTCGCAGCGGGGGGGCTAGCACCGGGGAGCTGTTTTTT. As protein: CASSFRSGGASTGELFF.

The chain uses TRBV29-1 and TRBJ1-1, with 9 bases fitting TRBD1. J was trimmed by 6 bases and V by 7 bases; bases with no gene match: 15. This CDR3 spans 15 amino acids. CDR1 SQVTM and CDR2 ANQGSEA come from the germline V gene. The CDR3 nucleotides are TGCAGCGCCCGACTCCCGGGACAGGGTGGGGCTGAAGCTTTCTTT. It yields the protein CSARLPGQGGAEAFF.

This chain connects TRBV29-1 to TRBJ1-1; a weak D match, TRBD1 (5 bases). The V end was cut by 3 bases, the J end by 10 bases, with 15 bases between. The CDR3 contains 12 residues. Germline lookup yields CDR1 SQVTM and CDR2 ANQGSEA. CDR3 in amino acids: CSVEGQYGGAFF. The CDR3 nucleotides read TGCAGCGTTGAGGGGCAATACGGGGGAGCTTTCTTT.

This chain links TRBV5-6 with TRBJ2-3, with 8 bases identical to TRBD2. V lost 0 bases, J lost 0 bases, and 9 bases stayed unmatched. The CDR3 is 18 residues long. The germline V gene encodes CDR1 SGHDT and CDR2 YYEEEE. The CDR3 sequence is CASSLEFSGVRSTDTQYF. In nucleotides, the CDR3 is TGTGCCAGCAGCTTGGAATTTAGCGGGGTCCGGAGCACAGATACGCAGTATTTT.

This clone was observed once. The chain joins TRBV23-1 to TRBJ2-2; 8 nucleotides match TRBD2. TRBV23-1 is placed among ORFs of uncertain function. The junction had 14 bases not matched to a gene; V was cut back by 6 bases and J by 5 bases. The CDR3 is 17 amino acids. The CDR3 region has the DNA TGCGCCAGCAGCCAAGCAGCGGGGGCCCAAATTACCGGGGAGCTGTTTTTT. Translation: CASSQAAGAQITGELFF.